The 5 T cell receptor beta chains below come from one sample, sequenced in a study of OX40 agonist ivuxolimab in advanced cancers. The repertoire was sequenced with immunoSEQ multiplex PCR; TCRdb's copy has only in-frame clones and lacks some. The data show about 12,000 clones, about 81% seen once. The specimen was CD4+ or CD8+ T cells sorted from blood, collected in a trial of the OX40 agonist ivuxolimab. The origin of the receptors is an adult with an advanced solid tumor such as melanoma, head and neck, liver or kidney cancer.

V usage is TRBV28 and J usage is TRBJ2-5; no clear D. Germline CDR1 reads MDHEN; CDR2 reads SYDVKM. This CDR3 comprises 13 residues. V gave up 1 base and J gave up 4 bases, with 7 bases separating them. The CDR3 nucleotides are TGTGCCAGCAGTTTATCAGTTTTAGAGACCCAGTACTTC. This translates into CASSLSVLETQYF.

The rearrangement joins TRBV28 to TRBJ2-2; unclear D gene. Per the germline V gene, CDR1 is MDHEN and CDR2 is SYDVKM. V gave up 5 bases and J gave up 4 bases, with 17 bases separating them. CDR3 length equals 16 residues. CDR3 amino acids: CASSPIISLATGELFF. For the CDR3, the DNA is TGTGCCAGCAGTCCAATTATTAGTCTGGCCACCGGGGAGCTGTTTTTT.

The DNA of the CDR3 is TGTGCCAGCAAGAGGGGGCAATATAGCAATCAGCCCCAGCATTTT. Its protein product is CASKRGQYSNQPQHF. This rearrangement joins TRBV27 to TRBJ1-5; 7 bases line up with TRBD1. Trimming at V came to 7 bases and at J to 0 bases, leaving 6 bases not matched to a gene. The germline gives CDR1 MNHEY, CDR2 SMNVEV (reference sequence). This CDR3 has 15 residues.

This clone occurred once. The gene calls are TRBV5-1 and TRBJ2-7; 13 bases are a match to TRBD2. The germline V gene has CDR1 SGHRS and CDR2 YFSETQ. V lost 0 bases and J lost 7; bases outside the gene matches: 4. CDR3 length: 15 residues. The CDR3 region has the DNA TGCGCCAGCAGCTTGGGGACTAGCGGGAGATCTGAGCAGTACTTC. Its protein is CASSLGTSGRSEQYF.

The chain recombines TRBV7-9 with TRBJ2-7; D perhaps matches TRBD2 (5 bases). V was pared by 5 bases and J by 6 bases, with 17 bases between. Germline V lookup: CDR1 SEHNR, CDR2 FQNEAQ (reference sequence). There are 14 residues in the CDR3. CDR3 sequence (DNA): TGTGCCAGCAGCGGCCCCACTAGTTCGATCGAGCAGTACTTC. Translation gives CASSGPTSSIEQYF.